This T cell receptor (beta chain) came from a study of blood T cell repertoires in COVID-19. As for the study in general: Donors in the United States, Italy and Spain gave samples during acute or convalescent COVID-19. T cells, B-cell-depleted T cells, or PBMCs supplied cDNA or gDNA.

The CDR3 contains 16 residues. Trimming stripped 6 bases from V and 4 bases from J, with 19 bases between. Original handling: Reference gene primer amplification gave nucleated cell count estimates. This table comes from immunoSEQ multiplex PCR, and its TCRdb copy is limited to in-frame clones, with some not included. The V and J calls and the clone size are those of that table, but D and trimming were determined from the DNA. The data hold around 220,000 clones, with approximately 79% observed a single time. The sequenced material came from peripheral blood. The sequence was obtained from a woman aged 40 to 49 with active or convalescent COVID-19. The V and J genes are TRBV5-3 and TRBJ1-4; the D is unclear. TRBV5-3 has ORF status, its function being uncertain. This CDR3 is CARNPGSWVCNEKLFF. DNA of the CDR3: TGTGCCAGAAACCCGGGGTCGTGGGTTTGTAATGAAAAACTGTTTTTT.